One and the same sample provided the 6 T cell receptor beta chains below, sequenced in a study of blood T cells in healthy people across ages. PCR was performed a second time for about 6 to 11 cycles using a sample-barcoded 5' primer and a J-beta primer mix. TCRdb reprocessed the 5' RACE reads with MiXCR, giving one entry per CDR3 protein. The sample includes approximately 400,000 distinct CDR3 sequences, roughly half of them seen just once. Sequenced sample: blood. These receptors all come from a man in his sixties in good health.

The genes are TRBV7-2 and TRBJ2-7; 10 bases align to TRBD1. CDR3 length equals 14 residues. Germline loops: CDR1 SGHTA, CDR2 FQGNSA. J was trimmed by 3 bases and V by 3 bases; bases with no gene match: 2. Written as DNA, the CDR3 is TGTGCCAGCAGCTTGGGGGACAGGGGCTACGAGCAGTACTTC. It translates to CASSLGDRGYEQYF.

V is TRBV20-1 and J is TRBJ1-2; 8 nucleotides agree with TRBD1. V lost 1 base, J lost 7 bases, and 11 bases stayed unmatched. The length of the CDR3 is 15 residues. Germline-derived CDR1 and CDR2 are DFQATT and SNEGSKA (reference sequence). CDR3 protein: CSARAGAGGAGGYTF. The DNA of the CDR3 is TGCAGTGCTAGAGCCGGAGCAGGGGGCGCGGGTGGCTACACCTTC.

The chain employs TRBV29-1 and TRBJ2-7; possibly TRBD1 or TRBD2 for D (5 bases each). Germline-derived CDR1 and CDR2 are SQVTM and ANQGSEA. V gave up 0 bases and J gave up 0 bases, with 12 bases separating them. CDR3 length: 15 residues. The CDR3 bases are TGCAGCGTTGAAGATCCCGAGGGGTACTCCTACGAGCAGTACTTC. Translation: CSVEDPEGYSYEQYF.

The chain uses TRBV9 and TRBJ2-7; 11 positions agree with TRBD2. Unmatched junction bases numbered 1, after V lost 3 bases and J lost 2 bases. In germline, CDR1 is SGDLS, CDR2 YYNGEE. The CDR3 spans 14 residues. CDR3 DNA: TGTGCCAGCAGCGCGACTAGCGGGACCTACGAGCAGTACTTC. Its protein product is CASSATSGTYEQYF.

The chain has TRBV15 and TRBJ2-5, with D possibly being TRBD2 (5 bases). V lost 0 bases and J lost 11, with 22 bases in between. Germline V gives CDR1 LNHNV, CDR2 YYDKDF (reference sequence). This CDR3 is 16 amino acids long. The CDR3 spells CATSRDWAGPKGEQYF. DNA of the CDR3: TGTGCCACCAGCAGAGACTGGGCGGGCCCAAAGGGTGAGCAGTACTTC.

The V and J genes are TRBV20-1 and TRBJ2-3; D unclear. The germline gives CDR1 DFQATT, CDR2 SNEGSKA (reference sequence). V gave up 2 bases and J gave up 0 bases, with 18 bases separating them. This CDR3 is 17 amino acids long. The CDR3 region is CSARLERTGHSTDTQYF. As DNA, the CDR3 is TGCAGTGCTAGATTGGAAAGGACCGGGCATAGCACAGATACGCAGTATTTT.